This T cell receptor (beta chain) was sequenced in a study of shared clonotypes between healthy human individuals. Germline lookup yields CDR1 ENHRY and CDR2 SYGVKD. The CDR3 is made up of 14 amino acids. The ends were cut back, 3 bases at V and 2 bases at J, with 8 bases in the middle. A note on this clone: Its antigen is currently unknown.

Findings and caveats of the study: Tissues were not sampled, only blood, and their repertoires likely differ.

The method was immunoSEQ multiplex PCR; TCRdb's version includes in-frame clones alone and lacks a portion of them. The table has 2 million to 3 million clones, more than 85% seen once. The TCR originated in a man aged 18 to 35 in good health. Some clones in this sample may be carry-over from other donors' samples. The sequenced sample was naive CD4+ T cells from PBMCs. The subset denotes: CD45RA+ positively selected. The gene calls are TRBV10-3 and TRBJ1-3; D is ambiguous. The CDR3 bases are TGTGCCATCAGTGAATCGGCGGCTGGAAACACCATATATTTT. Its translation is CAISESAAGNTIYF.